These 11 T cell receptor beta chains originate from one sample sequenced in a study of neoadjuvant anti-PD-1 for oral cavity cancer. The method was immunoSEQ multiplex PCR; TCRdb's version includes in-frame clones alone and lacks a portion of them. This sample has around 81,000 clones, with about 84% found just once. Sequencing was performed on PBMCs, taken before nivolumab (anti-PD-1) treatment. The receptors shown here come from a person aged 35-80 years with oral cavity squamous cell carcinoma.

This chain uses TRBV15 with TRBJ2-7; TRBD1 matches 9 bases. The V segment lost 1 base and the J segment 1 base; nucleotides outside the gene matches: 2. This CDR3 contains 15 residues. The V gene's germline CDR1 is LNHNV and CDR2 YYDKDF (reference sequence). The CDR3 sequence is CATSRGQGVSYEQYF. CDR3 DNA sequence: TGTGCCACCAGCAGAGGACAGGGGGTATCCTACGAGCAGTACTTC.

The chain links TRBV5-5 to TRBJ2-2; D not resolved. The CDR3 is 14 residues long. Deletions cut 3 bases from V and 1 base from J, with 7 bases between. In germline, CDR1 is SGHKS, CDR2 YYEKEE (reference sequence). The CDR3 nucleotides are TGTGCCAGCAGCTCGGGCCAGAACACCGGGGAGCTGTTTTTT. Translated, it gives CASSSGQNTGELFF.

This rearrangement joins TRBV5-6 to TRBJ2-7; the D is unclear. This CDR3 is built from 14 residues. Trimming removed 2 bases from V and 0 bases from J, with 9 bases in between. The germline V gene has CDR1 SGHDT and CDR2 YYEEEE. CDR3 bases: TGTGCCAGCAGCTTATCCGGACCCTCCTACGAGCAGTACTTC. Its protein product is CASSLSGPSYEQYF.

The gene calls are TRBV9 and TRBJ2-5, with TRBD2 matching over 11 bases. V lost 5 bases to trimming and J lost 1 base; unmatched junction nucleotides: 7. Per the germline V gene, CDR1 is SGDLS and CDR2 is YYNGEE. The CDR3 is 16 amino acids. CDR3 DNA sequence: TGTGCCAGCAGTCCAGGACTAGCGGGCGGCCAAGAGACCCAGTACTTC. This encodes CASSPGLAGGQETQYF.

The rearrangement links TRBV18 to TRBJ2-7; D is perhaps TRBD1 (7 bases). Trimming took off 0 bases at V and 6 bases at J, with 12 bases between the two ends. Germline V CDR1 and CDR2: KGHSH, LQKENI. The CDR3 length is 14 residues. The CDR3 region is CASSPPMQGGEQYF. CDR3 coding DNA: TGTGCCAGCTCACCACCTATGCAGGGGGGCGAGCAGTACTTC.

This clone was seen a single time. The CDR3 is CAISTPSGSTDTQYF. In DNA form, the CDR3 reads TGTGCCATCAGTACGCCTAGCGGGAGCACAGATACGCAGTATTTT. The chain is built from TRBV10-3 and TRBJ2-3; 8 positions match TRBD2. Germline values: CDR1 ENHRY, CDR2 SYGVKD. This CDR3 has 15 residues. Trimming removed 5 bases from V and 0 bases from J; junction bases left unmatched: 4.

This clone has a count of ten or more. The rearrangement uses TRBV30 and TRBJ2-1; no firm D call. Per the germline V gene, CDR1 is GTSNPN and CDR2 is SVGIG (reference sequence). Between the trimmed V and J ends, which lost 0 bases and 2 bases, there was a span of 11 bases. The CDR3 covers 15 residues. CDR3 sequence: CAWSVPPVTYNEQFF. CDR3 nucleotides: TGTGCCTGGAGTGTACCGCCGGTTACCTACAATGAGCAGTTCTTC. Filled out from reference TRBV30 and TRBJ2-1, the complete variable domain reads SQTIHQWPATLVQPVGSPLSLECTVEGTSNPNLYWYRQAAGRGLQLLFYSVGIGQISSEVPQNLSASRPQDRQFILSSKKLLLSDSGFYLCAWSVPPVTYNEQFFGPGTRLTVL.

The V gene is TRBV5-1, the J gene TRBJ2-2; tentatively, D is TRBD2 (6 bases). V lost 5 bases, J lost 4 bases, and 15 bases lay in between. CDR1 is SGHRS and CDR2 is YFSETQ in the germline V gene. The CDR3 extends over 15 amino acids. Here the CDR3 reads CASSPPRERTGELFF. The DNA for the CDR3 is TGCGCCAGCAGTCCCCCGCGGGAACGCACCGGGGAGCTGTTTTTT. Together with reference TRBV5-1 and TRBJ2-2, the CDR3 gives the full variable domain: KAGVTQTPRYLIKTRGQQVTLSCSPISGHRSVSWYQQTPGQGLQFLFEYFSETQRNKGNFPGRFSGRQFSNSRSEMNVSTLELGDSALYLCASSPPRERTGELFFGEGSRLTVL.

In nucleotides, the CDR3 is TGTGCCAGCAGTGTTGCCCCAGCCAATGAGCAGTTCTTC. Amino acid sequence: CASSVAPANEQFF. The V call is TRBV2, the J call TRBJ2-1; D ambiguous. The CDR3 consists of 13 residues. Per the germline V gene, CDR1 is SNHLY and CDR2 is FYNNEI. The V gene lost 4 bases and the J gene lost 6 bases, with 10 bases spanning the gap.

The rearrangement uses TRBV12-5 and TRBJ2-1; D unclear. This CDR3 spans 12 amino acids. Germline-derived CDR1 and CDR2 are LGHNT and FRNRAP. V was trimmed by 1 base and J by 9 bases, leaving 7 bases between them. CDR3 in amino acids: CASGLAGREQFF. CDR3 DNA: TGTGCTAGTGGTTTGGCGGGCCGTGAGCAGTTCTTC.

This chain joins TRBV5-1 and TRBJ1-1; D not resolved. V lost 5 bases and J 3 bases, leaving 11 bases between the germline ends. This CDR3 has 13 amino acids. The germline V gene encodes CDR1 SGHRS and CDR2 YFSETQ. The CDR3 sequence is CASSLTGYTEAFF. CDR3 in DNA: TGCGCCAGCAGTCTCACGGGGTACACTGAAGCTTTCTTT. The whole variable domain, filled in from reference TRBV5-1 and TRBJ1-1, reads KAGVTQTPRYLIKTRGQQVTLSCSPISGHRSVSWYQQTPGQGLQFLFEYFSETQRNKGNFPGRFSGRQFSNSRSEMNVSTLELGDSALYLCASSLTGYTEAFFGQGTRLTVV.